This TCR beta chain was sequenced for a study of T-cell reconstitution after alpha-beta-depleted transplantation in children. J was trimmed by 1 base and V by 8 bases; bases with no gene match: 9. CDR3 size: 15 residues. The V gene's germline CDR1 is MDHEN and CDR2 SYDVKM. The table lists this clonotype with many counts. Library preparation (for TCRbeta) was performed with unique molecular identifiers. TCRdb processed the PCR reads anew with MiXCR; each CDR3 protein has one entry. The sample lists about 350,000 distinct CDR3 sequences; about 14% were seen once. This sequence was found in a human donor who donated a stem cell graft to a child with Fanconi anemia. The rearrangement uses TRBV28 and TRBJ2-7; TRBD1 aligns across 9 bases. Here the sequenced sample was PBMCs, taken from the stem cell graft. The CDR3 protein is CASAANGQGSYEQYV. The CDR3 DNA reads TGTGCCAGCGCTGCGAACGGACAGGGGTCCTACGAGCAGTACGTC.